This T cell receptor (beta chain) is drawn from a study of blood T cell repertoires in COVID-19. Study processing details: Amplifying reference gene primers gave estimates of nucleated cell counts. The protocol was immunoSEQ multiplex PCR, while the TCRdb copy is restricted to in-frame clones and leaves out a portion. V and J calls and clone size follow that table, whereas D and trimming were derived from the DNA. The table records around 300,000 clones, 75% to 90% of them present only once. This clone was detected once. The clonotype originates from a woman between 50 and 59 years old with COVID-19, enrolled during active disease. Sample: peripheral blood.

The CDR3 DNA reads as TGTGCCAGCAGAACAACACAGGGACGCGGGGAGCTGTTTTTT. It codes for CASRTTQGRGELFF. V gene TRBV3-1 (or the pseudogene TRBV3-2) combines with J gene TRBJ2-2; D possibly corresponds to TRBD1 (6 bases). Trimming cost V 6 bases and J 7 bases, with 15 bases left between them. In germline, CDR1 is LGHDT, CDR2 YNNKEL (reference sequence). The CDR3 runs 14 residues.